This TCR beta chain was recovered during a study of blood T cell repertoires in COVID-19. Clinical history reported by participants formed the basis on which cohorts were assigned. CDR3 length equals 10 residues. V was shortened by 5 bases and J by 7 bases, with 4 bases between the two germline ends. CDR1 KGHDR and CDR2 SFDVKD come from the germline V gene. TCRdb keeps only in-frame clones here, not all; method: immunoSEQ multiplex PCR. Of about 270,000 clones in the sample, about nine tenths were seen once. This clone appeared a single time. Material: PBMCs or T cells enriched from blood (not recorded which). The chain links TRBV24-1 to TRBJ1-1; D gene uncertain. The sequence was collected from a man aged 18 to 30 who had recovered from COVID-19. In DNA, the CDR3 is TGTGCCACCAGTGGAGGTGAAGCTTTCTTT. It codes for CATSGGEAFF.